The text below deals with one TCR beta chain. The germline V gene encodes CDR1 MDHEN and CDR2 SYDVKM. Trimming took 6 bases from V and 0 from J, leaving 9 bases between them. This CDR3 contains 14 residues. Sequencing used immunoSEQ multiplex PCR; TCRdb keeps in-frame clones, though not all of them. The sample holds under 600,000 clones; nearly 80% are singletons and the top ten take approximately 12%. The source of the sample is a study of shared clonotypes between healthy human individuals. Material for sequencing was PBMCs. This clonotype was sampled from a woman aged 40 to 55 in good health. Some clones in this sample may be carry-over from other donors' samples. The chain couples TRBV28 to TRBJ1-3, with D possibly matching TRBD1 (6 bases). The CDR3, as DNA: TGTGCCAGCAGGGACAGTCTCTCTGGAAACACCATATATTTT. It encodes CASRDSLSGNTIYF.